These T cell receptor beta chains were read from a single sample in a study of Ad26.COV2.S vaccination and SARS-CoV-2 variants. The assay was immunoSEQ multiplex PCR, and TCRdb's table has in-frame clones only and misses some. Among around 450,000 clones, about 93% were seen once, and the ten largest hold 10% to 15%. The sample in question was peripheral blood, obtained in a trial of Ad26.COV2.S vaccine versus placebo. The receptors originated from a person between 18 and 59 years old who received the Ad26.COV2.S COVID-19 vaccine or a placebo. The CDR3 runs from the conserved cysteine through the conserved F or W. Fields, in order: J gene, D gene, V gene, clone size, CDR3 DNA, CDR3 protein. A D gene is named only where the DNA matches it firmly. The listing skips clone size in some rows; elsewhere it reads once, few, many or a size class.

j_call: TRBJ2-7
d_call: NA
v_call: TRBV7-2
clone_size: NA
cdr3_nt: TGTGCCAGCAGCTTAAGGTGGGAGAGGTCCTACGAGCAGTACTTC
cdr3_aa: CASSLRWERSYEQYF

j_call: TRBJ2-2
d_call: TRBD2
v_call: TRBV15
clone_size: NA
cdr3_nt: TGTGCCACCAGCAGAGTTGGGGGGAGGGCCGGGGAGCTGTTTTTT
cdr3_aa: CATSRVGGRAGELFF

j_call: TRBJ2-3
d_call: TRBD2
v_call: TRBV28
clone_size: once
cdr3_nt: TGTGCCAGCAGGCGGACTAGCGGGATAGCAGATACGCAGTATTTT
cdr3_aa: CASRRTSGIADTQYF

j_call: TRBJ1-6
d_call: NA
v_call: TRBV18
clone_size: few
cdr3_nt: TGTGCCAGCTCAAGGGAGTTAAATTCACCCCTCCACTTT
cdr3_aa: CASSRELNSPLHF

j_call: TRBJ2-7
d_call: NA
v_call: TRBV28
clone_size: NA
cdr3_nt: TGTGCCAGCAGTTTAAAGGACTATCAGACCTACGAGCAGTACTTC
cdr3_aa: CASSLKDYQTYEQYF

j_call: TRBJ2-3
d_call: TRBD2
v_call: TRBV5-4
clone_size: NA
cdr3_nt: TGTGCCAGCAGGCGTGAACTAGCGGGAGGGCGGGCAGATACGCAGTATTTT
cdr3_aa: CASRRELAGGRADTQYF

j_call: TRBJ1-1
d_call: NA
v_call: TRBV7-9
clone_size: few
cdr3_nt: TGTGCCAGCAGCCCCACGACTAACACTGAAGCTTTCTTT
cdr3_aa: CASSPTTNTEAFF

j_call: TRBJ2-2
d_call: TRBD1
v_call: TRBV10-3
clone_size: NA
cdr3_nt: TGTGCCATCAGACAGCCGGGACAGGGGAACACCGGGGAGCTGTTTTTT
cdr3_aa: CAIRQPGQGNTGELFF

j_call: TRBJ1-5
d_call: NA
v_call: TRBV15
clone_size: NA
cdr3_nt: TGTGCCACCAGCAGACCAGGACAGAATCAGCCCCAGCATTTT
cdr3_aa: CATSRPGQNQPQHF

j_call: TRBJ1-2
d_call: NA
v_call: TRBV20-1
clone_size: NA
cdr3_nt: TGCAGTGCAAGTACAGGATTTTATGGCTACACCTTC
cdr3_aa: CSASTGFYGYTF

j_call: TRBJ1-5
d_call: NA
v_call: TRBV10-3
clone_size: NA
cdr3_nt: TGTGCCATCAGTGACCCCGGGGGGCAGCCCCAGCATTTT
cdr3_aa: CAISDPGGQPQHF

j_call: TRBJ1-1
d_call: NA
v_call: TRBV18
clone_size: NA
cdr3_nt: TGTGCCAGCTCACCACCGGCAGCGAACACTGAAGCTTTCTTT
cdr3_aa: CASSPPAANTEAFF

j_call: TRBJ2-3
d_call: NA
v_call: TRBV9
clone_size: NA
cdr3_nt: TGTGCCAGCAGCGTAGGACAGGGAGGGAGCTGGGATACGCAGTATTTT
cdr3_aa: CASSVGQGGSWDTQYF

j_call: TRBJ1-4
d_call: TRBD1
v_call: TRBV5-6
clone_size: NA
cdr3_nt: TGTGCCAGCAGCGACGCCGGCGGGACAGGGAATGAAAAACTGTTTTTT
cdr3_aa: CASSDAGGTGNEKLFF

j_call: TRBJ2-7
d_call: NA
v_call: TRBV25-1
clone_size: NA
cdr3_nt: TGTGCCAGCAGTTCTCCTAGATCCAACGAGCAGTACTTC
cdr3_aa: CASSSPRSNEQYF

j_call: TRBJ1-3
d_call: NA
v_call: TRBV2
clone_size: NA
cdr3_nt: TGTGCCAGCAGTGGGATCCTCTCTGGAAACACCATATATTTT
cdr3_aa: CASSGILSGNTIYF

j_call: TRBJ2-7
d_call: NA
v_call: TRBV7-2
clone_size: NA
cdr3_nt: TGTGCCAGCAGCCTAGGAGGGTGGGACCCCTACGAGCAGTACTTC
cdr3_aa: CASSLGGWDPYEQYF

j_call: TRBJ2-2
d_call: NA
v_call: TRBV6-2/TRBV6-3
clone_size: NA
cdr3_nt: TGTGCCAGCAGTTACCCGAAACGACGATTCACCGGGGAGCTGTTTTTT
cdr3_aa: CASSYPKRRFTGELFF

j_call: TRBJ2-5
d_call: NA
v_call: TRBV30
clone_size: once
cdr3_nt: TGTGCTGGAAACGGCGATCCCCACCAAGAGACCCAGTACTTC
cdr3_aa: CAGNGDPHQETQYF

j_call: TRBJ2-6
d_call: NA
v_call: TRBV14
clone_size: once
cdr3_nt: TGTGCCAGCAGCCATGGTATAAGAGGGGCGGACGGGGCCAACGTCCTGACTTTC
cdr3_aa: CASSHGIRGADGANVLTF